One T cell receptor beta chain is described in this entry. What it recognizes is unknown. The sample is drawn from a study of identical twins. General study findings and limits: Some out-of-frame alpha sequences were shared by twins, and these showed excess low generation probability. Abundant beta clonotypes from cord blood bore fewer insertions; memory repertoires lacked this pattern.

V lost 2 bases to trimming and J lost 10 bases; unmatched junction nucleotides: 9. Germline CDR1 and CDR2: SGHTA and FQGNSA. The CDR3 runs 15 residues. TCRdb re-analysed the 5' RACE reads in MiXCR, keeping a single row per CDR3 protein. Of 450,000 or so distinct CDR3 sequences in the sample, 20% to 25% were seen once. In addition, the sample was reused for a study of T cells expressing NK-cell markers.

This receptor was obtained from a woman aged 18-30 years in good health. The material sequenced was CD4+ T cells sorted from blood. J is TRBJ2-1 and V is TRBV7-2, with 9 bases matching TRBD1. Here the CDR3 reads CASSLRGTGRGEQFF. CDR3 nucleotide sequence: TGTGCCAGCAGCTTACGCGGGACAGGGAGGGGCGAGCAGTTCTTC.